Below are 15 T cell receptor beta chains sequenced from a single sample in a study of control samples from healthy donors and cancer patients. The protocol was immunoSEQ multiplex PCR, while the TCRdb copy is restricted to in-frame clones and leaves out a portion. There are about 170,000 clones in the sample; 80% to 95% occur only once, and roughly 4.3% lies in the top ten. The material sequenced was blood. The receptors here all came from a woman aged 60-75 years in good health.

This clone was counted once. CDR3 DNA sequence: TGCGCCAGCAGCCCGCCGCGTCTCTCACGCTTCAATGAGCAGTTCTTC. As protein: CASSPPRLSRFNEQFF. V usage is TRBV4-1 and J usage is TRBJ2-1; D uncertain. The CDR3 spans 16 residues. Germline V CDR1 and CDR2: MGHRA, YSYEKL. V lost 4 bases to trimming and J lost 6 bases, with 19 bases between them.

The gene calls are TRBV5-4 and TRBJ2-5, with no clear D. Germline loops: CDR1 SGHNT, CDR2 YYREEE (reference sequence). This CDR3 has 13 residues. V was clipped by 5 bases and J by 0 bases, with 8 bases between them. The CDR3 sequence: CASSPDNQETQYF. CDR3 sequence (DNA): TGTGCCAGCAGTCCAGACAACCAAGAGACCCAGTACTTC.

This chain connects TRBV6-1 to TRBJ2-7, with D possibly matching TRBD1 (5 bases). V lost 1 base to trimming and J lost 3 bases, with 10 bases between them. The CDR3 has 14 amino acids. In germline, CDR1 is MNHNS, CDR2 SASEGT. CDR3 bases: TGTGCCAGCAGTGAAGGGGCAGGGAACTACGAGCAGTACTTC. Translation gives CASSEGAGNYEQYF.

The chain links TRBV9 to TRBJ1-1, with TRBD1 as a possible D gene (6 bases). With 4 bases removed from V and 0 bases from J, the gap between germline ends came to 13 bases. The CDR3 has 15 residues. Germline CDR1 SGDLS, CDR2 YYNGEE. CDR3 nucleotide sequence: TGTGCCAGCAGCTCTGGACAGACCATGAACACTGAAGCTTTCTTT. Translated, it gives CASSSGQTMNTEAFF. Together with reference TRBV9 and TRBJ1-1, the CDR3 gives the full variable domain: DSGVTQTPKHLITATGQRVTLRCSPRSGDLSVYWYQQSLDQGLQFLIQYYNGEERAKGNILERFSAQQFPDLHSELNLSSLELGDSALYFCASSSGQTMNTEAFFGQGTRLTVV.

The V call is TRBV30, the J call TRBJ1-1; D not certain. Germline V gene lookup returns CDR1 GTSNPN and CDR2 SVGIG (reference sequence). With 8 bases removed from V and 4 bases from J, the gap between germline ends came to 17 bases. The CDR3 is 13 amino acids. The CDR3 loop reads CALRVGVGTEAFF. The CDR3 coding sequence is TGTGCCCTGAGGGTTGGTGTTGGCACTGAAGCTTTCTTT.

This chain connects TRBV6-5 to TRBJ1-3, with D unclear. Deletions cut 3 bases from V and 4 bases from J, with 7 bases between. The CDR3 is 13 amino acids. Germline-derived CDR1 and CDR2 are MNHEY and SVGAGI. CDR3 sequence reads: CASSYTPGNTIYF. The CDR3 DNA follows: TGTGCCAGCAGTTATACACCCGGAAACACCATATATTTT.

CDR3 nucleotides: TGCAGTGCTAGTAGGCCCTTGTTTTCGGCAGGGCACGACGGGCAGCCCCAGCATTTT. This codes for CSASRPLFSAGHDGQPQHF. The V gene is TRBV20-1, the J gene TRBJ1-5; D is perhaps TRBD1 (5 bases). Deletions cut 3 bases from V and 7 bases from J, with 31 bases between. CDR3 length: 19 residues. Germline-derived CDR1 and CDR2 are DFQATT and SNEGSKA (reference sequence).

V usage is TRBV9 and J usage is TRBJ1-4; 8 positions agree with TRBD1. Germline trimming cut 0 bases from V and 3 bases from J; bases unmatched to any gene: 4. Germline values: CDR1 SGDLS, CDR2 YYNGEE. This CDR3 has 16 amino acids. The CDR3 bases are TGTGCCAGCAGCGTAGGGGACAGGCGGGCTAATGAAAAACTGTTTTTT. It translates to CASSVGDRRANEKLFF.

The chain combines TRBV13 with TRBJ2-7; 8 bases fit TRBD2. The CDR3 sequence is 14 residues long. Germline V gene lookup returns CDR1 PRHDT and CDR2 FYEKMQ (reference sequence). The trim removed 2 bases at V and 3 bases at J, leaving 3 bases unmatched. DNA for the CDR3: TGTGCCAGCAGCTTAAGAGCGGGGGACTACGAGCAGTACTTC. It translates to CASSLRAGDYEQYF.

The chain uses TRBV2 and TRBJ1-6; D is ambiguous. V lost 4 bases and J 7 bases, leaving 11 bases between the germline ends. The CDR3 consists of 14 residues. Germline V CDR1 and CDR2: SNHLY, FYNNEI. The CDR3 protein is CASSAAPINSPLHF. CDR3 coding DNA: TGTGCCAGCAGTGCCGCACCAATCAATTCACCCCTCCACTTT.

Remarks on this clone: The same CDR3 is also encoded by other DNA sequences in this sample. J is TRBJ1-2 and V is TRBV11-2; D possibly corresponds to TRBD1 (6 bases). The V gene's germline CDR1 is SGHAT and CDR2 FQNNGV. The length of the CDR3 is 13 residues. V shed 1 base and J shed 6 bases, with 9 bases lying between them. The CDR3 loop reads CASSLGGLDGYTF. DNA for the CDR3: TGTGCCAGCAGCTTAGGGGGGCTCGATGGCTACACCTTC.

The rearrangement links TRBV7-2 to TRBJ2-1; 7 bases map to TRBD1. The CDR3 has 15 residues. Germline lookup yields CDR1 SGHTA and CDR2 FQGNSA. V was clipped by 1 base and J by 6 bases; unmatched bases: 6. The CDR3 protein is CASSLGGTARNEQFF. In DNA, the CDR3 is TGTGCCAGCAGCTTAGGGGGGACAGCCCGCAATGAGCAGTTCTTC. Complete variable domain (other parts from reference TRBV7-2 and TRBJ2-1): GAGVSQSPSNKVTEKGKDVELRCDPISGHTALYWYRQSLGQGLEFLIYFQGNSAPDKSGLPSDRFSAERTGGSVSTLTIQRTQQEDSAVYLCASSLGGTARNEQFFGPGTRLTVL.

The chain joins TRBV4-1 to TRBJ1-4; 7 positions match TRBD1. The CDR3 loop spans 17 amino acids. The ends lost 6 bases at V and 4 bases at J; junction bases unmatched: 14. In germline, CDR1 is MGHRA, CDR2 YSYEKL. Here the CDR3 DNA reads TGCGCCAGCAGTCGAATGGACAGGTGGATGGTTAATGAAAAACTGTTTTTT. Its protein product is CASSRMDRWMVNEKLFF.

The V call is TRBV30, the J call TRBJ1-2, with D unresolved. Germline CDR1 is GTSNPN and CDR2 is SVGIG (reference sequence). Trimming removed 0 bases from V and 6 bases from J, with 5 bases in between. This CDR3 comprises 11 residues. CDR3: CAWSVLHGYTF. The CDR3 DNA is TGTGCCTGGAGTGTACTTCATGGCTACACCTTC.

The chain combines TRBV15 with TRBJ1-1; D is uncertain. CDR3 length: 15 amino acids. The V end was cut by 1 base, the J end by 3 bases, with 12 bases between. CDR1 LNHNV and CDR2 YYDKDF come from the germline V gene (reference sequence). The CDR3 nucleotides read TGTGCCACCAGCAGAGCCCCCGGGAAGGACACTGAAGCTTTCTTT. It translates to CATSRAPGKDTEAFF.